The present TCR beta chain was sequenced within a study of CD8+ T cells in alopecia areata (dated by TCRdb to 2017 to 2018). With regard to the full study: The treated patients took part in an open-label pilot trial in which moderate-to-severe alopecia areata was treated with oral tofacitinib at 5 to 10 mg twice daily. Patients received tofacitinib for 6 to 18 months and were then followed off drug for 6 months to check for delayed response and recurrence. Disease severity in treated patients was measured with the SALT score, which quantifies the percentage of affected scalp surface area. In both human patients and the C3H/HeJ mouse model, the study applied high-throughput TCRbeta sequencing to look at T cell clonal expansion in alopecia areata. Scalp tissue and sorted CD4+ and CD8+ peripheral blood T cells from patchy and totalis/universalis alopecia areata patients and from healthy controls were covered by human TCRbeta sequencing. Biopsies were taken from tofacitinib-treated patients at baseline and again at 4 and 24 weeks into treatment, and several of those patients also had a later scalp biopsy. Clonality in the scalp was compared among normal scalp (n=4), patchy alopecia areata scalp (n=8), and alopecia totalis/universalis scalp (n=8). RNA was extracted with the PAXgene miRNA kit for fixed scalp, the miRNeasy kit for PBMCs, and the RNeasy kit for mouse skin. TCRbeta CDR3 regions were amplified by immunoSEQ multiplex PCR using 35 Vbeta forward and 13 Jbeta reverse primers.

On this clone itself: It has no known antigen specificity. Base qualities are not provided; no much larger clone lies one nucleotide away.

Here is what the overall study found, with its caveats: Scalp clonality and the number of expanded CD8+ clones among the top 100 scalp clones were significantly decreased by tofacitinib. TCR sequences shared between patients were less clear than in mice, possibly partly because of HLA diversity in the patient population. Because the treated cohort was small and included a single nonresponder, larger studies are needed to assess links between baseline CD8+ expansion and response. Many expanded lesional clones were found to persist in scalp and blood during tofacitinib treatment, and relapse after treatment cessation may be partly explained by this persistence. Lesional scalp, especially in alopecia totalis/universalis, showed higher clonality and more expanded CD8+ clones than normal scalp, suggesting antigenic drive. Scalp TCR repertoire analysis is complicated because resident alphabeta T cells in normal human skin are also sequenced, whereas mouse skin is dominated by gammadelta T cells.

Including the terminal cysteine and phenylalanine, the CDR3 comprises 16 residues. Kept here is only the CDR3 DNA, which spans 48 bases and is read in frame from base 1. Via the germline V gene, CDR1 is MNHEY and CDR2 SVGAGI. V and J are truncated by 0 bases and 5 bases respectively, leaving an intervening sequence of 16 bases. The label giving this sample's time point can be read as: less than five weeks on oral tofacitinib. This sample's treatment or condition label indicates: oral pan-JAK inhibitor, 5-10 mg twice daily. Lesional scalp punch biopsies and peripheral blood were collected from alopecia areata patients. PBMCs were isolated by density centrifugation and stained for CD3, CD4 and CD8, and CD4+ and CD8+ T cells were sorted on a FACSAria. The receptor library was made with the immunoSEQ multiplex PCR assay. For TCR sequencing, RNA was extracted from every sample and reverse transcribed into cDNA to serve as template. SuperScript III was used for first-strand cDNA synthesis, primed with a 2:1 mix of oligo-dT and random hexamers. A synthetic immune receptor repertoire was used to gauge amplification bias, and whatever bias remained was removed computationally. On the authors' methods: Raw reads were preprocessed to remove errors, and CDR3 was defined by IMGT conventions from the conserved cysteine to phenylalanine. Clonality was computed as 1 minus the Shannon entropy, with the entropy normalized by log2 of the number of productive unique TCRs. Whether each scalp clone was CD4 or CD8 was inferred by checking scalp TCRbeta sequences against the CD4 and CD8 repertoires from sorted blood. TCRdb provides this immuneACCESS table in a form limited to in-frame rearrangements. Some clones are lacking; in checked studies, under half of them reflect an unresolved V gene, and why the rest are absent is not known. Clone size and V and J calls were adopted from that table, with D and trimming inferred from the DNA. For this sample there are fewer than 100,000 clones; 50% to 75% appear just once. The ten largest clones add up to around a sixth of the sample.

This clonotype was sampled from a human donor with alopecia areata. In this chain, TRBV6-5 is recombined with TRBJ1-1, with no confident D gene call. The sample here was CD8+ T cells sorted from blood, taken at week 4, from a patient treated with tofacitinib. The sequence in DNA is TGTGCCAGCAGTTACTCGATTGGGGAGGGAGGGACTGAAGCTTTCTTT. Translated, this gives CASSYSIGEGGTEAFF.